This entry concerns a single T cell receptor beta chain. The target antigen is unknown. The CDR3 extends over 18 amino acids. Germline lookup yields CDR1 MNHNY and CDR2 SVGAGI (reference sequence). V shed 5 bases and J 7 bases; nucleotides not matched to a gene: 13. This table comes from immunoSEQ multiplex PCR, and its TCRdb copy is limited to in-frame clones, with some not included. The table lists some 460,000 clones, about nine tenths of them singletons. The record originates from a study of Ad26.COV2.S vaccination and SARS-CoV-2 variants. Study conclusions and caveats: CD8+ and CD4+ T cells specific for spike reportedly responded with substantial breadth after vaccination.

Stated treatment: around 19 received Ad26.COV2.S at low or high dose, single or two shots; several received placebo; per-sample allocation not given. Samples came from day 63 after the first vaccine or placebo injection. The donor was a Boston adult aged 18-55 years. The receptor was derived from a person aged 18 to 65 who received the Ad26.COV2.S COVID-19 vaccine or a placebo. This specimen was peripheral blood, taken in a trial of Ad26.COV2.S vaccine versus placebo. The chain joins TRBV6-6 to TRBJ2-1, with 14 nucleotides matching TRBD2. The CDR3 DNA sequence: TGTGCCAGCAGTCTCGGGACTAGCGGGGGCCCGATCCTGAATGAGCAGTTCTTC. Translation: CASSLGTSGGPILNEQFF.